What follows are 21 T cell receptor beta chains derived from one specimen sequenced in a study of cytomegalovirus exposure and HLA in healthy donors. 13 Jbeta primers and 60 Vbeta primers were used for the PCR. Method: immunoSEQ multiplex PCR; TCRdb's copy keeps in-frame clones and lacks some. This table holds under 170,000 clones, around 75% found once. What was sequenced was PBMCs. All receptors come from a human donor in good health.

This chain connects TRBV4-2 to TRBJ1-1; D is undetermined. V was shortened by 4 bases and J by 7 bases, with 16 bases between the two germline ends. The CDR3 has 14 amino acids. In germline, CDR1 is LGHNA, CDR2 YNFKEQ. CDR3 nucleotides: TGTGCCAGCAGCCCCCGATCTGTAGAGGTTGAAGCTTTCTTT. It is translated as CASSPRSVEVEAFF.

This chain connects TRBV6-5 to TRBJ2-5; TRBD1 matches at 7 bases. The CDR3 contains 14 residues. The germline V gene encodes CDR1 MNHEY and CDR2 SVGAGI. Trimming took 6 bases from V and 4 from J; bases not matched to a gene: 8. For the CDR3, the DNA is TGTGCCAGCAGCTACAGGGGTCCCGCAGAGACCCAGTACTTC. Translated: CASSYRGPAETQYF.

This chain links TRBV9 with TRBJ1-2, with TRBD1 as a possible D gene (5 bases). Trimming took 5 bases from V and 7 from J, leaving 12 bases between them. The CDR3 runs 12 residues. The germline V gene has CDR1 SGDLS and CDR2 YYNGEE. The CDR3 coding sequence is TGTGCCAGCAGTGGGGGGTCCGCTGGCTACACCTTC. Its protein product is CASSGGSAGYTF.

This chain uses TRBV9 with TRBJ2-3; TRBD2 matches 11 bases. Trimming took 3 bases from V and 2 from J; bases not matched to a gene: 17. The CDR3 consists of 20 residues. Germline CDR1 reads SGDLS; CDR2 reads YYNGEE. The CDR3 coding sequence is TGTGCCAGCAGCGAAAGACTAGCGGGGCGGGGATCCCCCTTCACAGATACGCAGTATTTT. As protein: CASSERLAGRGSPFTDTQYF. Filled out from reference TRBV9 and TRBJ2-3, the complete variable domain reads DSGVTQTPKHLITATGQRVTLRCSPRSGDLSVYWYQQSLDQGLQFLIQYYNGEERAKGNILERFSAQQFPDLHSELNLSSLELGDSALYFCASSERLAGRGSPFTDTQYFGPGTRLTVL.

The chain is built from TRBV6-5 and TRBJ1-1; D uncertain. This CDR3 contains 14 residues. Germline values: CDR1 MNHEY, CDR2 SVGAGI. V was pared by 0 bases and J by 1 base, with 6 bases between. DNA of the CDR3: TGTGCCAGCAGTTACTCGTACAGGAACACTGAAGCTTTCTTT. This sequence encodes CASSYSYRNTEAFF.

This clone was seen once. One junction end does not reproduce the germline sequence, and a read error may be involved. V is TRBV19 and J is TRBJ1-2, with D possibly being TRBD1 (5 bases). The germline CDR1 and CDR2 sequences are LNHDA and SQIVND (reference sequence). The CDR3 loop spans 14 amino acids. The CDR3 nucleotides are TGTGCCAGTAGTACCCCCTCCGACAGCTATGGCTACCCCTTC. It translates to CASSTPSDSYGYPF. Full variable domain (missing parts from reference TRBV19 and TRBJ1-2): DGGITQSPKYLFRKEGQNVTLSCEQNLNHDAMYWYRQDPGQGLRLIYYSQIVNDFQKGDIAEGYSVSREKKESFPLTVTSAQKNPTAFYLCASSTPSDSYGYPFGSGTRLTVV.

This clone has just one count. The chain carries TRBV5-1 and TRBJ2-6; 9 positions match TRBD1. Germline CDR1 is SGHRS and CDR2 is YFSETQ. The junction had 10 bases not matched to a gene; V was cut back by 4 bases and J by 2 bases. The CDR3 spans 18 residues. CDR3 amino acids: CASSPRPGTGTGANVLTF. The CDR3 DNA reads as TGCGCCAGCAGCCCACGTCCCGGGACAGGGACTGGGGCCAACGTCCTGACTTTC.

J is TRBJ1-1 and V is TRBV28; 10 nucleotides agree with TRBD1. CDR3 size: 15 residues. Germline-derived CDR1 and CDR2 are MDHEN and SYDVKM. The ends lost 9 bases at V and 7 bases at J; junction bases unmatched: 14. CDR3 nucleotides: TGTGCCAGTCACCCGGGACAGGGGATGGGGAGTGAAGCTTTCTTT. It yields the protein CASHPGQGMGSEAFF.

This clone was seen a single time. V gene TRBV6-1 combines with J gene TRBJ2-7, with D perhaps matching TRBD1 (6 bases). The CDR3 spans 16 residues. Germline CDR1 and CDR2: MNHNS and SASEGT. Trimming took 2 bases from V and 1 from J, leaving 15 bases between them. The CDR3 sequence is CASSESLGQISYEQYF. CDR3 nucleotide sequence: TGTGCCAGCAGTGAAAGTCTCGGACAGATATCCTACGAGCAGTACTTC.

V and J are TRBV10-3 and TRBJ1-2; D not resolved. This CDR3 has 13 amino acids. Deletions cut 2 bases from V and 8 bases from J, with 12 bases between. Germline V gene lookup returns CDR1 ENHRY and CDR2 SYGVKD. CDR3 residues: CAISEGPERGYTF. In DNA, the CDR3 is TGTGCCATCAGTGAGGGTCCCGAGAGGGGCTACACCTTC.

The CDR3 is CASSGQGVKWDQPQHF. The CDR3 DNA is TGTGCCAGCAGTGGACAGGGGGTGAAGTGGGATCAGCCCCAGCATTTT. The chain joins TRBV28 to TRBJ1-5, with 10 nucleotides matching TRBD1. This CDR3 comprises 16 residues. CDR1 and CDR2 from the germline V gene are MDHEN and SYDVKM. J was trimmed by 5 bases and V by 5 bases; bases with no gene match: 9.

The chain couples TRBV19 to TRBJ2-1; 7 bases match TRBD2. V was clipped by 4 bases and J by 14 bases; unmatched bases: 17. Germline values: CDR1 LNHDA, CDR2 SQIVND (reference sequence). The CDR3 totals 15 residues. The CDR3 region has the DNA TGTGCCAGTAGTAGGGAGCGGGGTCCTAAGGGTGGGGAGTTCTTC. Its protein is CASSRERGPKGGEFF.

V is TRBV27 and J is TRBJ1-3; D is ambiguous. V dropped 5 bases and J dropped 4 bases, with 30 bases sitting between them. Germline assignment: CDR1 MNHEY and CDR2 SMNVEV (reference sequence). This CDR3 is built from 20 residues. This CDR3 is CASSPLRQWNTYPSGNTIYF. The CDR3 DNA is TGTGCCAGCAGTCCCTTGCGGCAGTGGAACACCTATCCCTCCGGAAACACCATATATTTT.

V gene TRBV29-1 combines with J gene TRBJ1-4; D is possibly TRBD1 (6 bases). Germline-derived CDR1 and CDR2 are SQVTM and ANQGSEA. The CDR3 length is 10 residues. Trimming cost V 5 bases and J 8 bases, with 6 bases left between them. The CDR3 DNA reads TGCAGCGTTCAGGGGGAAAAACTGTTTTTT. Its protein product is CSVQGEKLFF.

CDR3 protein: CASSKGRQPSQETQYF. DNA for the CDR3: TGTGCCAGTAGTAAAGGCAGGCAGCCCTCCCAAGAGACCCAGTACTTC. The chain is built from TRBV19 and TRBJ2-5, with D unclear. CDR1 LNHDA and CDR2 SQIVND come from the germline V gene (reference sequence). The V end lost 4 bases, the J end lost 1 base, and 16 bases lay between the germline ends. The CDR3 runs to 16 residues.

The chain combines TRBV19 with TRBJ2-1; maybe TRBD1 (5 bases). Trimming pared 5 bases from V and 9 bases from J, leaving 11 bases between. The CDR3 has 12 residues. Germline V gives CDR1 LNHDA, CDR2 SQIVND (reference sequence). CDR3 amino acids: CASSQGMGEQFF. CDR3 DNA: TGTGCCAGTAGTCAGGGTATGGGTGAGCAGTTCTTC.

The rearrangement links TRBV7-2 to TRBJ1-5; 7 bases fit TRBD1. After removal of 1 base from V and 2 bases from J, the junction contained 5 bases not matched to a gene. The length of the CDR3 is 16 residues. Germline CDR1 reads SGHTA; CDR2 reads FQGNSA. CDR3 protein: CASSLDSTGRNQPQHF. In DNA form, the CDR3 reads TGTGCCAGCAGCTTAGATTCGACAGGGCGCAATCAGCCCCAGCATTTT.

The chain employs TRBV6-5 and TRBJ2-6; TRBD1 is a possible D gene (5 bases). V was cut by 1 base and J by 2 bases, with 9 bases left in between. The CDR3 loop spans 16 amino acids. Looked up from germline, CDR1 is MNHEY and CDR2 is SVGAGI. As DNA, the CDR3 is TGTGCCAGCAGTTACTTCGCAGGGACTGGGGCCAACGTCCTGACTTTC. Its translation: CASSYFAGTGANVLTF.

The sample holds one count of this clone. The rearrangement joins TRBV10-2 to TRBJ2-2, with D perhaps matching TRBD2 (5 bases). Germline V gives CDR1 WSHSY, CDR2 SAAADI. CDR3 size: 14 residues. Trimming took off 2 bases at V and 3 bases at J, with 7 bases between the two ends. DNA for the CDR3: TGCGCCAGCAGTGAGGGCGGGTACACCGGGGAGCTGTTTTTT. It yields the protein CASSEGGYTGELFF.

This chain joins TRBV10-1 and TRBJ1-3; D call uncertain. There are 16 residues in the CDR3. V dropped 8 bases and J dropped 0 bases, with 17 bases sitting between them. The germline CDR1 and CDR2 sequences are WNHNN and SYGVQD (reference sequence). The CDR3 protein is CASSDRPPGSGNTIYF. CDR3 DNA: TGCGCCAGCTCCGATAGGCCCCCAGGCTCTGGAAACACCATATATTTT.

This CDR3 is CASSESRPGTGGQPQHF. In DNA form, the CDR3 reads TGTGCCAGCAGTGAATCTCGACCCGGGACAGGTGGACAGCCCCAGCATTTT. V is TRBV25-1 and J is TRBJ1-5; 8 nucleotides align to TRBD1. The CDR3 is 17 amino acids. The V gene end was trimmed by 1 base and the J gene end by 7 bases; junction bases not matched to a gene: 12. Looked up from germline, CDR1 is MGHDK and CDR2 is SYGVNS.